Listed below are T cell receptor beta chains from one sample, sequenced in a study of T cell repertoires in cytomegalovirus infection. TCRdb passed the reads through MiXCR, listing each CDR3 protein once. The sample has roughly 310,000 distinct CDR3 sequences, about a sixth seen once. Sample: PBMCs. Receptors originate from a human donor in good health (CMV status not recorded). Some clones in this sample may be carry-over from other donors' samples. Both conserved end residues are part of each CDR3. A D gene is named only where the DNA matches it firmly. For some rows the clone size is stated as once, few or many, or as a class when expanded; others skip it.

>NA|TRBV4-1|TRBJ2-2|TRBD1
TGCGCCAGCAGCCAAGACCAGTTACCGCGACAGGGAATGGGGCTCCCCGGGGAGCTGTTTTTT
CASSQDQLPRQGMGLPGELFF
>few|TRBV2|TRBJ2-5|TRBD2
TGTGCCAGCAGTGGACTAGCGGGCGGGGAGACCCAGTACTTC
CASSGLAGGETQYF
>many|TRBV7-2|TRBJ2-7|NA
TGTGCCTGTAACCCGGGGGTTAACTCCTACGAGCAGTACTTC
CACNPGVNSYEQYF
>many|TRBV7-9|TRBJ1-6|NA
TGTGCCAGCAGCCGTTTCGGACCGGCAAATTCACCCCTCCACTTT
CASSRFGPANSPLHF
>many|TRBV7-6|TRBJ2-3|NA
TGTGCCAGCAAAGCGGTGGGGGGAGATACGCAGTATTTT
CASKAVGGDTQYF
>many|TRBV7-2|TRBJ2-7|TRBD2
TGTGCCAGCAGTCGGACTAGCGGGGGGACCTACAAGTACGAGCAGTACTTC
CASSRTSGGTYKYEQYF
>many|TRBV7-2|TRBJ1-5|NA
TGTGCCAGCAGCCTGACCGGGAACGCAATTCAGCCCCAGCATTTT
CASSLTGNAIQPQHF
>few|TRBV15|TRBJ1-2|NA
TGTGCCACCAGCAGAGATTTATCAGGGCCAAGCAACTATGGCTACACCTTC
CATSRDLSGPSNYGYTF
>many|TRBV6-6|TRBJ2-7|NA
TGTGCCAGCAGTCCCCCCGGGACCCGAAGCTCCTACGAGCAGTACTTC
CASSPPGTRSSYEQYF
>many|TRBV6-1|TRBJ1-4|TRBD1
TGTGCCAGCACAAACAGGGGGCGAGACGAAAAACTGTTTTTT
CASTNRGRDEKLFF
>few|TRBV27|TRBJ1-5|NA
TGTGCCAGCAGTCGGGGTTCCGGGGGCAGGCAGCCCCAGCATTTT
CASSRGSGGRQPQHF
>NA|TRBV5-1|TRBJ1-2|NA
TGCGCCAGCAGCTTTCAGCCAGACTATGGCTACACCTTC
CASSFQPDYGYTF
>NA|TRBV27|TRBJ2-1|TRBD2
TGTGCCAGCAGGAGAGCGGGGGGGGACTCCTACAATGAGCAGTTCTTC
CASRRAGGDSYNEQFF
>few|TRBV5-1|TRBJ1-5|NA
TGCGCCAGCAGCTTGTTACCAGGGTCGAATCAGCCCCAGCATTTT
CASSLLPGSNQPQHF
>NA|TRBV6-6|TRBJ1-5|NA
TGTGCCAGCAGTTACGGGGGGCGCGGCAATCAGCCCCAGCATTTT
CASSYGGRGNQPQHF
>many|TRBV7-2|TRBJ1-1|NA
TGTGCCAGCGATGGCGGCTCGGGGTTGTCAGCTTTCTTT
CASDGGSGLSAFF
>many|TRBV7-2|TRBJ1-2|NA
TGTGCCAGCAGCTTTGAGTGGGGTGGCTACACCTTC
CASSFEWGGYTF
>NA|TRBV19|TRBJ1-5|TRBD1
TGTGCCAGTATTAAAGGGCAGGCCCGACAGGGTCTCGGTCAGCCCCAGCATTTT
CASIKGQARQGLGQPQHF
>few|TRBV28|TRBJ2-7|NA
TGTGCCAGCATCGGTCAGGGGATACTCCTTCGATACGAGCAGTACTTC
CASIGQGILLRYEQYF
>NA|TRBV14|TRBJ1-2|TRBD1
TGTGCCAGCAGCCAAGACCGGGACAGGGTTGACGGCTACACCTTC
CASSQDRDRVDGYTF
>many|TRBV6-1|TRBJ1-2|NA
TGTGCCAGCAGTTCGACAGGAAATGGCTACACCTTC
CASSSTGNGYTF
>NA|TRBV7-4|TRBJ1-1|NA
TGTGCCAGCAGCTTAGTTGCGGGAGCTCCTGAAGCTTTCTTT
CASSLVAGAPEAFF
>few|TRBV7-9|TRBJ1-4|NA
TGTGCCAGCAGCTTCGGGTCTAATGAAAAACTGTTTTTT
CASSFGSNEKLFF
>NA|TRBV4-2|TRBJ1-2|TRBD1
TGTGCCAGCAGCCAAGGACAGGGGCAAGGCTATGGCTACACCTTC
CASSQGQGQGYGYTF
>NA|TRBV20-1|TRBJ1-2|TRBD1
TGCAGTGCCCCTCGGACAGGGGGATATGGCTACACCTTC
CSAPRTGGYGYTF
>NA|TRBV4-3|TRBJ1-4|NA
TGCGCCAGCAGCCAAGAAGCCGTAACAAGAGGCGAAAAACTGTTTTTT
CASSQEAVTRGEKLFF
>NA|TRBV19|TRBJ2-1|NA
TGTGCCAGTAGTACGTCCCTCAATGAGCAGTTCTTC
CASSTSLNEQFF
>NA|TRBV13|TRBJ2-1|NA
TGTGCCAGCAGCTCTCGCGGCAATGAGCAGTTCTTC
CASSSRGNEQFF
>NA|TRBV2|TRBJ1-6|TRBD1
TGTGCCAGCAGTGAAGAAGGCACAGGGGGTAGGTCACCCCTCCACTTT
CASSEEGTGGRSPLHF
>many|TRBV10-3|TRBJ2-7|TRBD1
TGTGCCATCAGCCAGGGGGAGCGGCGCTACGAGCAGTACTTC
CAISQGERRYEQYF
>NA|TRBV12-3/TRBV12-4|TRBJ1-6|NA
TGTGCCAGCAGTTTATCAGGCTTTGAGGCACCCCTCCACTTT
CASSLSGFEAPLHF
>few|TRBV9|TRBJ2-2|NA
TGTGCCAGCAGCTCGGGGGGCGAGGATTTCACCGGGGAGCTGTTTTTT
CASSSGGEDFTGELFF
>few|TRBV12-3/TRBV12-4|TRBJ1-1|NA
TGTGCCAGCAGTTTAGCAGGGGTAGGAATGAACACTGAAGCTTTCTTT
CASSLAGVGMNTEAFF
>many|TRBV11-2|TRBJ1-5|NA
TGTGCCAGCAGCTTAGTTGCAGGGGTTAGCAATCAGCCCCAGCATTTT
CASSLVAGVSNQPQHF
>many|TRBV6-5|TRBJ2-1|NA
TGTGCCAGCAGTTACTCGATATCCGCAGGGAGATACAATGAGCAGTTCTTC
CASSYSISAGRYNEQFF
>NA|TRBV15|TRBJ1-2|NA
TGTGCCACCAGCAGTGGGGAAACAGTCAACTATGGCTACACCTTC
CATSSGETVNYGYTF
>many|TRBV24-1|TRBJ2-7|NA
TGTGCCACCAGTGATGAGCTCACCTACGAGCAGTACTTC
CATSDELTYEQYF
>NA|TRBV12-3/TRBV12-4|TRBJ1-6|NA
TGTGCCAGCAGTTCCCCTCCTACCTTGGGCGATTCACCCCTCCACTTT
CASSSPPTLGDSPLHF
>NA|TRBV5-1|TRBJ1-1|NA
TGCGCCAGCGGAGTGGGGGAGAAGAACACTGAAGCTTTCTTT
CASGVGEKNTEAFF
>many|TRBV7-8|TRBJ2-3|NA
TGTGCCAGCGGGGGGACTAGCACAGATACGCAGTATTTT
CASGGTSTDTQYF
>NA|TRBV20-1|TRBJ2-3|NA
TGCAGTGCTAGAGCCCCGGGAGTGGGGGTTTGGACAGATACGCAGTATTTT
CSARAPGVGVWTDTQYF
>many|TRBV7-8|TRBJ2-7|NA
TGTGCCAGCAGCTCTATTACAGGGCGGGGCACCTACGAGCAGTACTTC
CASSSITGRGTYEQYF
>few|TRBV28|TRBJ1-2|TRBD1
TGTGCCAGCAGTCCCAGACCGGGACAGGGTTCTAACTATGGCTACACCTTC
CASSPRPGQGSNYGYTF
>NA|TRBV7-2|TRBJ1-5|NA
TGTGCCAGCAGCTTCGACAACAATCAGCCCCAGCATTTT
CASSFDNNQPQHF
>NA|TRBV5-6|TRBJ2-1|NA
TGTGCCAGCAGCTCTGTGGGGGGTGAGCAGTTCTTC
CASSSVGGEQFF
>NA|TRBV27|TRBJ1-6|NA
TGTGCCAGCAGTTTACATAGGGAGTGGAGTTCACCCCTCCACTTT
CASSLHREWSSPLHF
>once|TRBV20-1|TRBJ1-2|TRBD1
TGCAGTGCGCCAACAGGGGATTATATCTATGGCTACACCTTC
CSAPTGDYIYGYTF
>many|TRBV7-9|TRBJ2-7|TRBD1
TGTGCCAGCAGCTCGGGGGACAGGGGTCGACCCTACGAGCAGTACTTC
CASSSGDRGRPYEQYF
>few|TRBV25-1|TRBJ2-1|NA
TGTGCCAGCAGTGAACGGGACAACTCCAATGAGCAGTTCTTC
CASSERDNSNEQFF